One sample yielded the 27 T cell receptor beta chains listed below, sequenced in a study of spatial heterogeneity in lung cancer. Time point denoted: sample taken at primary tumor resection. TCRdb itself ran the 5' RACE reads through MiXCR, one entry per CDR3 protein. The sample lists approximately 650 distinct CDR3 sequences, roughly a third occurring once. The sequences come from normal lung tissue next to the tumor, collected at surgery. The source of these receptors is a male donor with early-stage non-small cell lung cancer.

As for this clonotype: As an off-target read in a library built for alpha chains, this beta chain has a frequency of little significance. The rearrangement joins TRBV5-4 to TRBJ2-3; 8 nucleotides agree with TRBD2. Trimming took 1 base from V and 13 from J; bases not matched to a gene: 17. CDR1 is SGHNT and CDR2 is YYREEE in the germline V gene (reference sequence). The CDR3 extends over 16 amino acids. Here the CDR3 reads CASSLIAGGGFYSEYF. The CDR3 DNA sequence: TGTGCCAGCAGCTTGATAGCGGGCGGGGGGTTCTATTCGGAGTATTTT.

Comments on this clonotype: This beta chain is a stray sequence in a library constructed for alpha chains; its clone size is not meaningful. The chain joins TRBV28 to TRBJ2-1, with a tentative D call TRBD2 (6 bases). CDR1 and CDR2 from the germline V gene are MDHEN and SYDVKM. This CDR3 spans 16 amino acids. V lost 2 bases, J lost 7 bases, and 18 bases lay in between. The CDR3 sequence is CASSLLGGDRRNEQFF. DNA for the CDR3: TGTGCCAGCAGTTTACTGGGGGGTGACCGGAGGAATGAGCAGTTCTTC.

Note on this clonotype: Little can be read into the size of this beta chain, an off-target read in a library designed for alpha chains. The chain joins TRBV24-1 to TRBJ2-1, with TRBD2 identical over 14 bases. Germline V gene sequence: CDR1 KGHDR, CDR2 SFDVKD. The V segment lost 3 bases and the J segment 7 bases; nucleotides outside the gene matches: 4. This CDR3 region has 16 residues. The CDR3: CATSDRTSGRSNEQFF. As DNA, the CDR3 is TGTGCCACCAGTGATCGGACTAGCGGGAGGAGTAATGAGCAGTTCTTC.

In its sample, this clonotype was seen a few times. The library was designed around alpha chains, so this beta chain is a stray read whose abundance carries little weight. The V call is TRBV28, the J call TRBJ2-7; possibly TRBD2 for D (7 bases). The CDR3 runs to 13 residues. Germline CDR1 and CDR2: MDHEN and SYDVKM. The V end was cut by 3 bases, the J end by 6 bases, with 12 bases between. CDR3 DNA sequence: TGTGCCAGCAGTTTCGCGGGGGCGGGCGAGCAGTACTTC. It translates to CASSFAGAGEQYF. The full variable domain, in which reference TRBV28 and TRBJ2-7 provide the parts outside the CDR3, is DVKVTQSSRYLVKRTGEKVFLECVQDMDHENMFWYRQDPGLGLRLIYFSYDVKMKEKGDIPEGYSVSREKKERFSLILESASTNQTSMYLCASSFAGAGEQYFGPGTRLTVT.

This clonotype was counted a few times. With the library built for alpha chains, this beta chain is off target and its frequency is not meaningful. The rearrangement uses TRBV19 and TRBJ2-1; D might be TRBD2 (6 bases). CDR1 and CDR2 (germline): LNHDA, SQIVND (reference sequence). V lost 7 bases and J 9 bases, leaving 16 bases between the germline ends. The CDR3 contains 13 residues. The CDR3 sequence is CASNRDSEVEQFF. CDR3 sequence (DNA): TGTGCCAGTAATCGGGACTCGGAAGTTGAGCAGTTCTTC. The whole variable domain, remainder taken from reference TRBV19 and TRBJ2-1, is DGGITQSPKYLFRKEGQNVTLSCEQNLNHDAMYWYRQDPGQGLRLIYYSQIVNDFQKGDIAEGYSVSREKKESFPLTVTSAQKNPTAFYLCASNRDSEVEQFFGPGTRLTVL.

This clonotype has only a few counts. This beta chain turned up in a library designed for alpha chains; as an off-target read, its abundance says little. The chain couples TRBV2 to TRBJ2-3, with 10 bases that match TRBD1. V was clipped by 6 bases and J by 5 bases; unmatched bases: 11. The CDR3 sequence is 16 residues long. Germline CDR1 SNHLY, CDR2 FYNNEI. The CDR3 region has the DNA TGTGCCAGCAGGGACGAGACAGGGGGCGTACTAGATACGCAGTATTTT. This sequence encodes CASRDETGGVLDTQYF.

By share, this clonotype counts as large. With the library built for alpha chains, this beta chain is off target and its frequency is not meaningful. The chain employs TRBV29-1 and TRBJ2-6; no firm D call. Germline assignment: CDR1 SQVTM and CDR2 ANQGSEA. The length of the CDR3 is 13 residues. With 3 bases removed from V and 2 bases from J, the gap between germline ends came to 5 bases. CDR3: CSVDLAGANVLTF. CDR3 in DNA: TGCAGCGTTGATCTGGCTGGGGCCAACGTCCTGACTTTC.

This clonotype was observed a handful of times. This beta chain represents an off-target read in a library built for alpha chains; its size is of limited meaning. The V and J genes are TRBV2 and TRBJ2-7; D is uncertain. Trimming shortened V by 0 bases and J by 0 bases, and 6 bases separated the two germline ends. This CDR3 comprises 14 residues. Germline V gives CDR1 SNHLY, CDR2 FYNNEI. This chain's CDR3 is CASSEAINSYEQYF. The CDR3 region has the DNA TGTGCCAGCAGTGAAGCTATCAACTCCTACGAGCAGTACTTC.

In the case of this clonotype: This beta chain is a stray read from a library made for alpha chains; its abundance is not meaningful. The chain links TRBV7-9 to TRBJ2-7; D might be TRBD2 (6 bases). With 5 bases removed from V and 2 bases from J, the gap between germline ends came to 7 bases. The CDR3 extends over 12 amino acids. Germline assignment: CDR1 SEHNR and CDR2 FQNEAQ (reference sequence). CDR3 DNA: TGTGCCAGCAGCCCGGGAGCCTACGAGCAGTACTTC. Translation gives CASSPGAYEQYF.

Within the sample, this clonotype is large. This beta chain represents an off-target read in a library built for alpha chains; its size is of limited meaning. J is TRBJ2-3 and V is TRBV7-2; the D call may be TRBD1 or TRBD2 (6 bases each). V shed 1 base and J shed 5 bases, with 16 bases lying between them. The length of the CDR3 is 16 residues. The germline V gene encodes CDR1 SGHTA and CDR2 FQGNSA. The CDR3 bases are TGTGCCAGCAGCTTAGGGGGGCGGGGAGGAAGAGATACGCAGTATTTT. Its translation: CASSLGGRGGRDTQYF.

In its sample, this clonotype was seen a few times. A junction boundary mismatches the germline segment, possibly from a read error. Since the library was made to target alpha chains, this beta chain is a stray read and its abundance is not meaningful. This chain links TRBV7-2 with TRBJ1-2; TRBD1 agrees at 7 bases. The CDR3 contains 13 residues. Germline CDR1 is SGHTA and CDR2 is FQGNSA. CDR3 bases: TGTGCCAGCAGCTGGGGACAGAGCTATGGCCACACCTTC. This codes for CASSWGQSYGHTF.

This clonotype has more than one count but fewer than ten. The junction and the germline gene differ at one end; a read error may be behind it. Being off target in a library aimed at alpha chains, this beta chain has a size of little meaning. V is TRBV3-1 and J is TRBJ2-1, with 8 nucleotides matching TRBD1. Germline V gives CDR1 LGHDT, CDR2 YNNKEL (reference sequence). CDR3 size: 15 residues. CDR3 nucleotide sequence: TGTGCCAGCAGCTTAGAAGGGACAGGCTACCATGAGCAGTTCTTC. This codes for CASSLEGTGYHEQFF.

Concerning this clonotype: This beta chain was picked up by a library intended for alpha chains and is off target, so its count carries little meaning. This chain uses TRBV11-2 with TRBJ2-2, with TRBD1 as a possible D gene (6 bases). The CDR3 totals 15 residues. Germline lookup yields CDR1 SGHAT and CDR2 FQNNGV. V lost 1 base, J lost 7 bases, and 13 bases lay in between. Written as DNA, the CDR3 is TGTGCCAGCAGCTTAGGTGTCAGGGGCGGCGGGGAGCTGTTTTTT. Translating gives CASSLGVRGGGELFF.

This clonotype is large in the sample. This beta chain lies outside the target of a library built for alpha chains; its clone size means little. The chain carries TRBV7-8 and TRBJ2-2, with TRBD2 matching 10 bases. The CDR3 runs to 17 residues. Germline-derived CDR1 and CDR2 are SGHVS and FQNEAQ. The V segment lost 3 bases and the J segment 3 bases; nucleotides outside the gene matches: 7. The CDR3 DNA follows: TGTGCCAGCAGCTTCCAGACTAGCGGGCCATACACCGGGGAGCTGTTTTTT. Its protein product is CASSFQTSGPYTGELFF.

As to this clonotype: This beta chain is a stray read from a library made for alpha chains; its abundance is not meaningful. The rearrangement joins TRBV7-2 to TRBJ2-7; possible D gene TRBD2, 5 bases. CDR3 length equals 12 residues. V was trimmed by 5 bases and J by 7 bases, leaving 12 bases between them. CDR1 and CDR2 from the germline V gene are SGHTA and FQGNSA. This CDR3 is CASSQNPGEQYF. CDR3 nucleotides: TGTGCCAGCAGCCAAAACCCGGGAGAGCAGTACTTC.

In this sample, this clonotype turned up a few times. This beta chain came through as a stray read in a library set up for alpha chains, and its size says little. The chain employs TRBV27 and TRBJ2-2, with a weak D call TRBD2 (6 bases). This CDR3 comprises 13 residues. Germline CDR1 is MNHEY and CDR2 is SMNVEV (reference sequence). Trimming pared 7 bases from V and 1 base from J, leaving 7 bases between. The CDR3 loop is CASKEGNTGELFF. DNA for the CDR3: TGTGCCAGCAAGGAGGGGAACACCGGGGAGCTGTTTTTT.

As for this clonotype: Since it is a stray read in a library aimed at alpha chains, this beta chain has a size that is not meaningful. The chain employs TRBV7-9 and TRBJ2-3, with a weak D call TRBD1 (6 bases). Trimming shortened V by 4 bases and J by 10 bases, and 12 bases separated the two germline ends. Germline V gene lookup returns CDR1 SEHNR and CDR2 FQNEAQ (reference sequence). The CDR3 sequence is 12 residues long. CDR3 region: CASSYARQAQYF. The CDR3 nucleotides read TGTGCCAGCAGCTACGCCCGACAGGCGCAGTATTTT.

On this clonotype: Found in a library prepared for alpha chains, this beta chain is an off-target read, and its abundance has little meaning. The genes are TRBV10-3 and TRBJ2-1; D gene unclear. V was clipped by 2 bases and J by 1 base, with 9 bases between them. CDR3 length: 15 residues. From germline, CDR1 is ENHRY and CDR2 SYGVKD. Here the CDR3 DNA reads TGTGCCATCAGTGAGCAACTGGGGTCCTACAATGAGCAGTTCTTC. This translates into CAISEQLGSYNEQFF.

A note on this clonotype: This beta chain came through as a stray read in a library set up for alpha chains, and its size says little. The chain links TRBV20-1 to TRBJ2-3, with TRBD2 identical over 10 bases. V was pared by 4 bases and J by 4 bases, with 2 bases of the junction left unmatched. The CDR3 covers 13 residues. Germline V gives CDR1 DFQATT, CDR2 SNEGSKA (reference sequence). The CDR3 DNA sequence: TGCAGTGCTACTAGCGGGGGTCCAGATACGCAGTATTTT. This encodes CSATSGGPDTQYF.

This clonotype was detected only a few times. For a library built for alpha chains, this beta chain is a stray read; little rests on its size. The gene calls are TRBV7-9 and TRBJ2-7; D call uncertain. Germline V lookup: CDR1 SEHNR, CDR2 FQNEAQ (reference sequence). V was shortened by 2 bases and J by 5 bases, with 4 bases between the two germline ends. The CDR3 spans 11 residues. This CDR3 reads CASSLSHEQYF. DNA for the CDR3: TGTGCCAGCAGCTTATCGCACGAGCAGTACTTC. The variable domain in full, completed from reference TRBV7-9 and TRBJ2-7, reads DTGVSQNPRHKITKRGQNVTFRCDPISEHNRLYWYRQTLGQGPEFLTYFQNEAQLEKSRLLSDRFSAERPKGSFSTLEIQRTEQGDSAMYLCASSLSHEQYFGPGTRLTVT.

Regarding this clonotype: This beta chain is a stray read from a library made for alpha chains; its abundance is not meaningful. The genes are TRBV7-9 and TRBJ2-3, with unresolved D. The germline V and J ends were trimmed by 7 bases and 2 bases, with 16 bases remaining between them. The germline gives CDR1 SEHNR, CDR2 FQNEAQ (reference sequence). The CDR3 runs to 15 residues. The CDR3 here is CASTTMERPTDTQYF. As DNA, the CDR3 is TGTGCCAGCACCACCATGGAAAGACCCACAGATACGCAGTATTTT.

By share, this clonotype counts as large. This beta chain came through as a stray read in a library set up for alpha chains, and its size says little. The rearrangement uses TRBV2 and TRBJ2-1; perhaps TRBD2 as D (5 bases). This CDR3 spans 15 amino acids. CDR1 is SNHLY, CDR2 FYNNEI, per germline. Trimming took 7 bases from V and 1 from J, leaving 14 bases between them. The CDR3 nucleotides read TGTGCCAGCACCCCTACTAGAGGTTCCTACAATGAGCAGTTCTTC. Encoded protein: CASTPTRGSYNEQFF. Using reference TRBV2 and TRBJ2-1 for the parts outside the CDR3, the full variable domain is EPEVTQTPSHQVTQMGQEVILRCVPISNHLYFYWYRQILGQKVEFLVSFYNNEISEKSEIFDDQFSVERPDGSNFTLKIRSTKLEDSAMYFCASTPTRGSYNEQFFGPGTRLTVL.

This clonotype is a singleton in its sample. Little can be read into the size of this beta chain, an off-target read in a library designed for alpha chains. The CDR3 spells CASSADLNTEAFF. The CDR3 nucleotides are TGTGCCAGCAGCGCCGACCTGAACACTGAAGCTTTCTTT. The V call is TRBV7-6, the J call TRBJ1-1; D gene uncertain. The germline gives CDR1 SGHVS, CDR2 FNYEAQ. The germline V and J ends were trimmed by 5 bases and 0 bases, with 7 bases remaining between them. This CDR3 region has 13 residues.

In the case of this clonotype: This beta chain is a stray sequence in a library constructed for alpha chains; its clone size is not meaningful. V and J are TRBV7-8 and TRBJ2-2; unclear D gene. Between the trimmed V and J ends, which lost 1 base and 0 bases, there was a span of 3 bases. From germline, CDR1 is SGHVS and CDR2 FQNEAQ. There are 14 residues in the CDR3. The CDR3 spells CASSLESNTGELFF. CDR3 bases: TGTGCCAGCAGCTTAGAATCGAACACCGGGGAGCTGTTTTTT.

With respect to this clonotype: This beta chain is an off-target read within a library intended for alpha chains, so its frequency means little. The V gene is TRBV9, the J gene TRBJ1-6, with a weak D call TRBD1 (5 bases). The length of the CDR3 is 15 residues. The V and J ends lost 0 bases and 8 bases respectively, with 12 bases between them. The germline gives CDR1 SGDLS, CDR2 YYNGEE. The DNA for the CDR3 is TGTGCCAGCAGCGTAGCGGGGGAGCATGATTCACCCCTCCACTTT. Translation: CASSVAGEHDSPLHF.

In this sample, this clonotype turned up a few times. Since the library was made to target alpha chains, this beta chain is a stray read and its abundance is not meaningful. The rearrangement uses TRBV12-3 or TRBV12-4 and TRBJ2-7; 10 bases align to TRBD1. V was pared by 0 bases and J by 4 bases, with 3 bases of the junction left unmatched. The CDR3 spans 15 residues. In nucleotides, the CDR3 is TGTGCCAGCAGTTTAGCGGGACAGGGGCCATACGAGCAGTACTTC. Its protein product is CASSLAGQGPYEQYF.

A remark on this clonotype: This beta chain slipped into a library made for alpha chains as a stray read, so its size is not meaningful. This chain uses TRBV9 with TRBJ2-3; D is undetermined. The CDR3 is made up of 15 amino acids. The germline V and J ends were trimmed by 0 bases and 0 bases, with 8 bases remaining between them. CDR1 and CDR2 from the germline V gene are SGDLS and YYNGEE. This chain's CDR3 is CASSVAVDSTDTQYF. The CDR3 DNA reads TGTGCCAGCAGCGTAGCCGTGGATAGCACAGATACGCAGTATTTT.